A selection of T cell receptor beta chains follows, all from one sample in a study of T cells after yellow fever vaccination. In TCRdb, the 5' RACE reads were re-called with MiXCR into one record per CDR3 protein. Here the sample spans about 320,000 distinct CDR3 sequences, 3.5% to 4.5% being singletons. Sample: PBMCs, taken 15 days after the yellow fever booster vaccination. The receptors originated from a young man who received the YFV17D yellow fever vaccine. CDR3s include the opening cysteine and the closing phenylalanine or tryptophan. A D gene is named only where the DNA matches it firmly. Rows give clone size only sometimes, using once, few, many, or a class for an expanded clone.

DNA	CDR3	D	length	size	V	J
TGTGCCAGCGGCACGGCAGGGAACACCATATATTTT	CASGTAGNTIYF	NA	12	NA	TRBV7-9	TRBJ1-3
TGCAGTGCTATTACGGACGCGGAGACCCAGTACTTC	CSAITDAETQYF	NA	12	many	TRBV20-1	TRBJ2-5
TGTGCCAGCAGGACAGGGACAGGGATTTGGTTCGGGCAGTTCTTC	CASRTGTGIWFGQFF	TRBD1	15	few	TRBV7-2	TRBJ2-1
TGTGCCAGCAGAAGCCCGGGGACTAGGGGTACGGATGAGCAGTTCTTC	CASRSPGTRGTDEQFF	TRBD2	16	few	TRBV5-6	TRBJ2-1
TGTGCCAGCAGTAGAGGCGTTAACGAGCAGTACTTC	CASSRGVNEQYF	NA	12	NA	TRBV6-5	TRBJ2-7
TGTGCCACCAGTGATTCAGGGTCGAAGGAGACCCAGTACTTC	CATSDSGSKETQYF	NA	14	NA	TRBV24-1	TRBJ2-5
TGTGCCATCAGTACAGAAAACACCGGGGAGCTGTTTTTT	CAISTENTGELFF	NA	13	few	TRBV10-3	TRBJ2-2
TGCGCCAGCAGATTGCAGGGTGAGGATGGCTACACCTTC	CASRLQGEDGYTF	NA	13	few	TRBV5-1	TRBJ1-2
TGTGCCAGCAGCTTAGTATCGGGGGGGGCAGACGATGAGCAGTTCTTC	CASSLVSGGADDEQFF	TRBD2	16	many	TRBV7-2	TRBJ2-1
TGTGCCAGCAGCTTCATGGCGGGGAACGCGAACACCGGGGAGCTGTTTTTT	CASSFMAGNANTGELFF	NA	17	few	TRBV7-2	TRBJ2-2
TGTGCCAGCAGACCATATTGGGGACAGGACCAAGAGACCCAGTACTTC	CASRPYWGQDQETQYF	TRBD1	16	many	TRBV27	TRBJ2-5
TGTGCCAGCAGCGGACTTATGAACACTGAAGCTTTCTTT	CASSGLMNTEAFF	NA	13	few	TRBV12-3/TRBV12-4	TRBJ1-1
TGTGCCCCTTTTGGGGAATGGGACAATGAGCAGTTCTTC	CAPFGEWDNEQFF	NA	13	few	TRBV24-1	TRBJ2-1